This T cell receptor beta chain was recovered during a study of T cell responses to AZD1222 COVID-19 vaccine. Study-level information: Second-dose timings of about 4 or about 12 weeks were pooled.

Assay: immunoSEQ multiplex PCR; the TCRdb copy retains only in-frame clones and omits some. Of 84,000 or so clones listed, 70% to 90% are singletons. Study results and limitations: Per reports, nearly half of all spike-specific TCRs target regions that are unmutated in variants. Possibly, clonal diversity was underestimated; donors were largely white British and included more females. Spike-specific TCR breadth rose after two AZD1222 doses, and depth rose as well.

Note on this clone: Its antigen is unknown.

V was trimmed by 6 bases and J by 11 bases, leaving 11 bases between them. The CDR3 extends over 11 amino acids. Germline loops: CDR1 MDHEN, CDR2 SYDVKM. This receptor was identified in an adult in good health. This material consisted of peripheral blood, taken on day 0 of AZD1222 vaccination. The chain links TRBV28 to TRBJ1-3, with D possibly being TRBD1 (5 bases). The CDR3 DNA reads TGTGCCAGCAGCCGGGGCCAGGCCATATATTTT. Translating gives CASSRGQAIYF.